This entry lists 16 T cell receptor beta chains sequenced from one sample in a study of control samples from healthy donors and cancer patients. Profiled with immunoSEQ multiplex PCR; TCRdb holds only in-frame clones, not every one. The top ten hold about 3% of the sample, which has some 65,000 clones, roughly 80% seen once. Material for sequencing was PBMCs. The receptors derive from a woman aged 50 to 60 with lung cancer.

V usage is TRBV5-6 and J usage is TRBJ1-1; D uncertain. Trimming took 0 bases from V and 5 from J, leaving 11 bases between them. CDR3 size: 14 residues. Germline CDR1 SGHDT, CDR2 YYEEEE. The CDR3 here is CASSLDRGGTEAFF. CDR3 nucleotides: TGTGCCAGCAGCTTGGATCGGGGTGGGACTGAAGCTTTCTTT.

This sequence joins TRBV12-5 and TRBJ2-5, with D perhaps given as TRBD1 or TRBD2 (5 bases each). The CDR3 extends over 16 amino acids. With 1 base removed from V and 2 bases from J, the gap between germline ends came to 14 bases. Per the germline V gene, CDR1 is LGHNT and CDR2 is FRNRAP. The CDR3: CASGLARRDDQETQYF. The CDR3 coding sequence is TGTGCTAGTGGTTTGGCCCGAAGGGACGATCAAGAGACCCAGTACTTC.

The rearrangement links TRBV18 to TRBJ1-6; 7 bases agree with TRBD1. CDR1 and CDR2 (germline): KGHSH, LQKENI. V was clipped by 3 bases and J by 6 bases; unmatched bases: 5. The length of the CDR3 is 15 residues. The CDR3 reads CASSPTGVGNSPLHF. CDR3 in DNA: TGTGCCAGCTCACCCACAGGGGTTGGTAATTCACCCCTCCACTTT.

The chain recombines TRBV7-9 with TRBJ1-1; no definite D call. Between the trimmed V and J ends, which lost 7 bases and 3 bases, there was a span of 9 bases. The CDR3 consists of 12 residues. Germline V gives CDR1 SEHNR, CDR2 FQNEAQ (reference sequence). The CDR3 reads CASNVGDTEAFF. The CDR3 region has the DNA TGTGCCAGCAACGTTGGGGACACTGAAGCTTTCTTT.

This clone has a handful of counts. This sequence joins TRBV30 and TRBJ2-5; 9 bases fit TRBD1. This CDR3 is built from 14 residues. Germline V lookup: CDR1 GTSNPN, CDR2 SVGIG (reference sequence). Germline trimming cut 3 bases from V and 5 bases from J; bases unmatched to any gene: 7. The CDR3 protein is CAWSWTGVRETQYF. Written as DNA, the CDR3 is TGTGCCTGGAGCTGGACAGGGGTTCGGGAGACCCAGTACTTC.

The chain carries TRBV4-2 and TRBJ1-2, with D possibly TRBD1 on 6 matching bases. V was pared by 5 bases and J by 6 bases, with 16 bases between. Germline loops: CDR1 LGHNA, CDR2 YNFKEQ. This CDR3 has 14 residues. CDR3 sequence: CASSVRGGEDGYTF. DNA for the CDR3: TGTGCCAGCAGCGTACGAGGGGGTGAGGATGGCTACACCTTC.

This clone was seen once. The chain links TRBV24-1 to TRBJ2-7, with a possible D match to TRBD2 (6 bases). From germline, CDR1 is KGHDR and CDR2 SFDVKD. The CDR3 has 11 amino acids. The ends were cut back, 9 bases at V and 7 bases at J, with 12 bases in the middle. The CDR3 DNA reads as TGTGCCACCCAAAACCGGGGGGAGCAGTACTTC. It yields the protein CATQNRGEQYF.

The V call is TRBV28, the J call TRBJ1-4, with a weak D call TRBD1 (6 bases). Germline V gene sequence: CDR1 MDHEN, CDR2 SYDVKM. Trimming stripped 6 bases from V and 0 bases from J, with 14 bases between. The length of the CDR3 is 16 residues. The CDR3: CASSLQGSATNEKLFF. Written as DNA, the CDR3 is TGTGCCAGCAGCTTACAGGGAAGTGCAACTAATGAAAAACTGTTTTTT.

This clone was seen only a few times. The chain uses TRBV28 and TRBJ1-2; D is uncertain. Germline CDR1 MDHEN, CDR2 SYDVKM. This CDR3 comprises 13 residues. The V gene lost 7 bases and the J gene lost 4 bases, with 13 bases spanning the gap. The CDR3 protein is CASTAEQFYGYTF. DNA for the CDR3: TGTGCCAGCACCGCGGAACAGTTCTATGGCTACACCTTC.

The chain has TRBV24-1 and TRBJ1-2; maybe TRBD1 (6 bases). The V and J ends lost 0 bases and 0 bases respectively, with 19 bases between them. The germline V gene encodes CDR1 KGHDR and CDR2 SFDVKD. This CDR3 spans 19 amino acids. The chain's CDR3 is CATSDLTGLGRGPNYGYTF. Here the CDR3 DNA reads TGTGCCACCAGTGATTTGACAGGGTTGGGGAGGGGCCCTAACTATGGCTACACCTTC.

CDR3 sequence: CATSRDTDSYGYTF. The DNA of the CDR3 is TGTGCCACCAGCAGAGATACAGACTCCTATGGCTACACCTTC. The V and J genes are TRBV15 and TRBJ1-2; the D is unclear. This CDR3 has 14 amino acids. Germline V gene data show CDR1 as LNHNV and CDR2 as YYDKDF (reference sequence). V shed 0 bases and J shed 4 bases, with 9 bases lying between them.

Relative to its sample, this clone is medium-sized (0.01 to 0.1%). The J gene is TRBJ1-5, the V gene TRBV10-3, with 8 bases aligning to TRBD1. The CDR3 extends over 17 amino acids. CDR1 is ENHRY, CDR2 SYGVKD, per germline. The ends lost 6 bases at V and 0 bases at J; junction bases unmatched: 10. Here the CDR3 DNA reads TGTGCCATCAGCTCGACAGGGGCGATGGATAGCAATCAGCCCCAGCATTTT. Translating it yields CAISSTGAMDSNQPQHF.

The chain couples TRBV7-8 to TRBJ2-3; 12 bases line up with TRBD2. V shed 1 base, J shed 6 bases, and the junction held 5 bases outside the gene matches. CDR1 SGHVS and CDR2 FQNEAQ come from the germline V gene. The CDR3 runs 16 residues. The CDR3 region is CASSLVGGLAGDTQYF. The CDR3 DNA reads as TGTGCCAGCAGCTTAGTAGGAGGACTAGCGGGGGATACGCAGTATTTT.

The chain has TRBV4-2 and TRBJ2-7; the D gene is possibly TRBD1 (7 bases). CDR3 length: 14 amino acids. The V end was cut by 1 base, the J end by 4 bases, with 11 bases between. Germline values: CDR1 LGHNA, CDR2 YNFKEQ. The CDR3 bases are TGTGCCAGCAGCCAAGTGGAGGGGGCGTACGAGCAGTACTTC. Residues: CASSQVEGAYEQYF.

The chain combines TRBV5-6 with TRBJ1-2; 7 bases line up with TRBD1. V dropped 0 bases and J dropped 3; count of bases not matched to a gene: 8. Germline V gene lookup returns CDR1 SGHDT and CDR2 YYEEEE. This CDR3 is 16 amino acids long. The CDR3 bases are TGTGCCAGCAGCTTGGCCGCGGACAGGTCCCACTATGGCTACACCTTC. It is translated as CASSLAADRSHYGYTF.

This chain links TRBV19 with TRBJ1-2; 7 nucleotides line up with TRBD1. Germline V gene sequence: CDR1 LNHDA, CDR2 SQIVND (reference sequence). Losses at the gene ends were 4 bases for V and 0 bases for J; bases not matched to a gene: 8. CDR3 length equals 16 residues. CDR3 amino acids: CASSTGQPTANYGYTF. Here the CDR3 DNA reads TGTGCCAGTAGTACGGGACAGCCGACTGCTAACTATGGCTACACCTTC.